Shown below are 2 T cell receptor beta chains from a single sample sequenced in a study of T cell responses to AZD1222 COVID-19 vaccine. Clones were read by immunoSEQ multiplex PCR, and TCRdb kept only the in-frame ones, dropping some. The profile covers roughly 170,000 clones, with around 90% appearing a single time and 1.5% to 2% taken by the ten largest. The sample consisted of peripheral blood, taken on day 0 of AZD1222 vaccination. These receptors were collected from an adult in good health.

The genes are TRBV4-3 and TRBJ2-2; 8 bases are shared with TRBD2. V dropped 1 base and J dropped 0; count of bases not matched to a gene: 4. This CDR3 has 17 residues. The germline V gene has CDR1 LGHNA and CDR2 YSLEER. The DNA for the CDR3 is TGCGCCAGCAGCCAAGGCCGGGGGGGTCCGAACACCGGGGAGCTGTTTTTT. Translation: CASSQGRGGPNTGELFF.

The chain recombines TRBV19 with TRBJ2-1; 7 nucleotides line up with TRBD2. V lost 2 bases and J lost 4; bases outside the gene matches: 8. This CDR3 region has 16 residues. Germline CDR1 is LNHDA and CDR2 is SQIVND (reference sequence). CDR3 residues: CASSINGLADYNEQFF. The CDR3 nucleotides read TGTGCCAGTAGTATAAATGGGCTAGCGGATTACAATGAGCAGTTCTTC.